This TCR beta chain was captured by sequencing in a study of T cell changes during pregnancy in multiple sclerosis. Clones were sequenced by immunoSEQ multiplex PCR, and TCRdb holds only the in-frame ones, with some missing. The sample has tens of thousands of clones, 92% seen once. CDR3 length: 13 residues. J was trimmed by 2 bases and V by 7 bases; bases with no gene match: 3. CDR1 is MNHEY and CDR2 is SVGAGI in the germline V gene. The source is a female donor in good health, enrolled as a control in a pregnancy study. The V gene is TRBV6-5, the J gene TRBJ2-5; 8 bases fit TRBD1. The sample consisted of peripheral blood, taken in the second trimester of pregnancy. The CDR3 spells CASKRQGQETQYF. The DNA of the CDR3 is TGTGCCAGCAAGAGACAGGGGCAAGAGACCCAGTACTTC.